This record concerns one T cell receptor beta chain sequence. Its antigen is not yet known. No base quality values were provided; no much bigger clone lies one nucleotide off. The sample belongs to a study of cytomegalovirus exposure and HLA in healthy donors (dated by TCRdb to about 2017). For the study in its entirety: According to a later analysis, the roughly 130 validation repertoires were produced on the same platform as the 600 to 850 repertoires of the first cohort. The study was designed to test whether signatures of past pathogen exposure could be identified by cataloging public T cell receptors. A separate validation cohort of some 130 different subjects was used in addition to the approximately 640-subject first cohort. To predict cytomegalovirus infection status, the study combined high-throughput TCR immunosequencing, statistical association of individual TCRs with disease status, and machine learning.

Trimmed from V: 4 bases; trimmed from J: 7 bases; junction bases lacking a gene match: 3. CDR1 and CDR2, per the germline V gene (reference sequence), are SEHNR and FQNEAQ. CDR3 length: 12 amino acids, cysteine to phenylalanine. The kept DNA is CDR3 alone, 36 bases in frame from the first base. Donors formed part of the validation cohort, which comprised 120 or so subjects and was distinct from the first cohort of under 850 subjects. Broader findings and caveats from the paper: The study listed approximately 160 TCR beta chains as associated with cytomegalovirus. In a later analysis, TCRs clustered in the first cohort were found to also tend to co-occur in the 130 or so validation repertoires, with 90% to 95% of cluster scores above 0. Most TCR sequences were seen in very few donors, while some public TCRs were found in many individuals. Cytomegalovirus status was reported to be diagnosed by the classifier with high specificity and sensitivity in both the original and validation cohorts. In vitro tests confirmed that a few of the cytomegalovirus-associated TCR beta chains recognize cytomegalovirus antigens. It was suggested by the authors that the approach could potentially be generalized to other disease states and immunological phenotypes. A later analysis lacked HLA typing for the validation cohort, so it scored co-occurrence in that cohort across all 120 repertoires.

The library was produced with the immunoSEQ multiplex PCR assay. The authors' analysis ran thus. A statistical classification framework was developed to diagnose cytomegalovirus status using the catalog of TCR beta chain sequences. This immuneACCESS table, as held by TCRdb, lists in-frame sequences with V and J called but not all clones. Of the missing ones, under half trace to an unresolved V gene in checked studies; the others have no known cause. The V and J calls and clone size were taken over from that table, and D and trimming were inferred from the DNA. In this sample the table shows 120,000 or so clones, approximately 91% of which occur a single time. The top ten hold approximately 2% of the sample.

The sequence derives from a woman aged 18-35 years in good health and CMV-seronegative. The sequence joins TRBV7-9 to TRBJ1-2, and TRBD1 aligns with 7 junction nucleotides. Sequencing was done on a sample of PBMCs. The CDR3 protein is CASSSGDSGYTF. Read as DNA, the sequence is TGTGCCAGCAGCTCGGGGGACAGTGGCTACACCTTC.